Detailed here is one T cell receptor (beta chain). The antigen remains unidentified. A read error may be the cause here, since a much bigger clone is one base away. These data belong to a study of T cell repertoires in cytomegalovirus infection. Whole-study findings and limits: CMV-specific TCR beta clonotypes restricted by HLA-C dominated the ex vivo response.

CDR1 MDHEN and CDR2 SYDVKM come from the germline V gene. The length of the CDR3 is 14 residues. Via MiXCR, TCRdb re-called the reads, giving one row per CDR3 protein. The sample includes 120,000 to 150,000 distinct CDR3 sequences, 5% to 6.5% of them seen just once. The receptor was isolated from a human donor in good health (CMV status not recorded). Some clones in this sample may be carry-over from other donors' samples. Sequences were obtained from PBMCs. This chain uses TRBV28 with TRBJ1-2; D not resolved. The CDR3 here is CTSSLGQRAFGYTF. The CDR3, as DNA: TGTACCAGCAGTTTAGGGCAGCGGGCCTTCGGCTACACCTTC.